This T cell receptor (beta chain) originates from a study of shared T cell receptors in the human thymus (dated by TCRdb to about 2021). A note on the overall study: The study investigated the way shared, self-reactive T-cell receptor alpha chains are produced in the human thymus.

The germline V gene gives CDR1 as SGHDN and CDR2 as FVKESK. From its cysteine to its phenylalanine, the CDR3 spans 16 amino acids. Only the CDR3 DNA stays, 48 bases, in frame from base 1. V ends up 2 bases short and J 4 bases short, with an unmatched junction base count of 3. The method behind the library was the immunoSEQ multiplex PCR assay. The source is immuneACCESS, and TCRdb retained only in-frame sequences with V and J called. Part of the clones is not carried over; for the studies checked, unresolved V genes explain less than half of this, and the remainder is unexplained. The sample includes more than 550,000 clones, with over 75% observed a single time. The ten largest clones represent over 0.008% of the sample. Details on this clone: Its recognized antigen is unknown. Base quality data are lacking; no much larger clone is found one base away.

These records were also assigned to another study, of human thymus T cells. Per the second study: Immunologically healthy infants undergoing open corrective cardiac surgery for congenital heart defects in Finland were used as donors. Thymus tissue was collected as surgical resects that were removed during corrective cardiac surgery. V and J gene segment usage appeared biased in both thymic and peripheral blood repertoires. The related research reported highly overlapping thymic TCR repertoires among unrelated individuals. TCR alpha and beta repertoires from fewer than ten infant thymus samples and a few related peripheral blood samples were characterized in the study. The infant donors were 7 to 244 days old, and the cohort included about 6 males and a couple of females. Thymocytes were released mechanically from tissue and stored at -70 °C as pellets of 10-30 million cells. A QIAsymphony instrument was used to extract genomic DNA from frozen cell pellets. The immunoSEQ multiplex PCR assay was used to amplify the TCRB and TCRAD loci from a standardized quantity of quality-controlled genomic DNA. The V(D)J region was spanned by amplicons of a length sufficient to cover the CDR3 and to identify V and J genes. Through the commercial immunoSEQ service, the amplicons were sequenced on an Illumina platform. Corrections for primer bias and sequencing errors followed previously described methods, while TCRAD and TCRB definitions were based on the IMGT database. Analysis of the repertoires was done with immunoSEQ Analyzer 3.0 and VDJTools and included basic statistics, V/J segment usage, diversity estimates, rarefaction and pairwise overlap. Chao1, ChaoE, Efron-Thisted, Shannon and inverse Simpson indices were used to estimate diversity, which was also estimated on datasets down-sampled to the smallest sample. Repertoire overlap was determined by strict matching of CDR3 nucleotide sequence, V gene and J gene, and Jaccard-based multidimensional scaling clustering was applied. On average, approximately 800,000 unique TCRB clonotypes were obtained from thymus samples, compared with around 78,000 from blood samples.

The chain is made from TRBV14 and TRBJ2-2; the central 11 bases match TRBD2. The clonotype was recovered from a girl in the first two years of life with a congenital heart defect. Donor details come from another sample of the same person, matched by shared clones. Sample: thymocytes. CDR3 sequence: CASSQRLAGLTGELFF. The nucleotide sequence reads TGTGCCAGCAGCCAACGACTAGCGGGGCTCACCGGGGAGCTGTTTTTT.